The 25 T cell receptor beta chains presented below share a single source sample, sequenced in a study of Graves' ophthalmopathy and Graves' hyperthyroidism. The authors amplified TCR beta CDR3 regions, and they did so from RNA transcripts for repertoire sequencing. An opening RT-PCR round employed HTBI primers and preceded a second-round multiplex PCR. TCRdb reanalysed the multiplex PCR reads using MiXCR and keeps one entry per CDR3 protein. In the table there are 650,000 to 900,000 distinct CDR3 sequences, 35% to 50% of which are singletons. The sequencing sample was made of peripheral blood. Receptors were obtained from an adult man with Graves' ophthalmopathy.

This clonotype appeared a few times. The V and J genes are TRBV12-3 or TRBV12-4 and TRBJ1-1; the match to TRBD1 covers 7 bases. Losses at the gene ends were 5 bases for V and 3 bases for J; bases not matched to a gene: 3. This CDR3 has 13 amino acids. CDR3 in amino acids: CASSAGTDTEAFF. CDR3 sequence (DNA): TGTGCCAGCAGTGCCGGGACAGACACTGAAGCTTTCTTT.

This clonotype has a single count. The gene calls are TRBV12-3 or TRBV12-4 and TRBJ1-4, with D tentatively TRBD1 (5 bases). V was trimmed by 3 bases and J by 5 bases, leaving 13 bases between them. The CDR3 length is 15 residues. In nucleotides, the CDR3 is TGTGCCAGCAGTTTTGAGGAAGGGACGAATGAAAAACTGTTTTTT. Its translation: CASSFEEGTNEKLFF.

This clonotype was recorded many times. The chain is built from TRBV7-9 and TRBJ2-5, with no clear D. Germline values: CDR1 SEHNR, CDR2 FQNEAQ (reference sequence). V was pared by 1 base and J by 2 bases, with 11 bases between. The CDR3 consists of 15 residues. CDR3 region: CASSLDPGLQETQYF. CDR3 sequence (DNA): TGTGCCAGCAGCTTAGATCCGGGCCTACAAGAGACCCAGTACTTC.

The gene calls are TRBV5-1 and TRBJ1-2; perhaps TRBD1 as D (6 bases). The CDR3 extends over 12 amino acids. Per the germline V gene, CDR1 is SGHRS and CDR2 is YFSETQ. Trimming took 4 bases from V and 7 from J, leaving 11 bases between them. The CDR3 here is CASSGLQGGYTF. In DNA form, the CDR3 reads TGCGCCAGCAGCGGACTACAGGGTGGCTACACCTTC.

This clonotype was counted many times. The chain carries TRBV24-1 and TRBJ1-2; 11 bases match TRBD1. The junction had 6 bases not matched to a gene; V was cut back by 2 bases and J by 5 bases. Germline loops: CDR1 KGHDR, CDR2 SFDVKD. The CDR3 extends over 16 amino acids. The CDR3 spells CATSDSRTGGAYGYTF. Written as DNA, the CDR3 is TGTGCCACCAGTGATTCTCGGACAGGGGGCGCGTATGGCTACACCTTC.

The V and J genes are TRBV7-9 and TRBJ1-4; 9 bases map to TRBD1. The CDR3 is made up of 15 amino acids. J was trimmed by 7 bases and V by 5 bases; bases with no gene match: 8. CDR1 SEHNR and CDR2 FQNEAQ come from the germline V gene (reference sequence). The CDR3 is CASSPGQGKSEKLFF. CDR3 DNA: TGTGCCAGCAGCCCGGGACAGGGAAAGAGTGAAAAACTGTTTTTT.

This clonotype occurred many times. This chain uses TRBV20-1 with TRBJ1-5, with 8 bases lining up with TRBD1. This CDR3 comprises 15 residues. The germline V gene encodes CDR1 DFQATT and CDR2 SNEGSKA (reference sequence). V shed 1 base and J 2 bases; nucleotides not matched to a gene: 4. The chain's CDR3 is CSARGSDRGNQPQHF. In nucleotides, the CDR3 is TGCAGTGCTAGAGGATCGGACAGGGGCAATCAGCCCCAGCATTTT.

V and J are TRBV29-1 and TRBJ2-2; perhaps TRBD1 as D (5 bases). Germline V lookup: CDR1 SQVTM, CDR2 ANQGSEA. V shed 7 bases and J shed 1 base, with 16 bases lying between them. The CDR3 is made up of 15 amino acids. CDR3 sequence (DNA): TGCAGCGCCAGCCTTCAGGGCGTGAACACCGGGGAGCTGTTTTTT. Encoded protein: CSASLQGVNTGELFF.

The sample holds a few counts of this clonotype. The rearrangement joins TRBV20-1 to TRBJ2-7; the match to TRBD2 covers 9 bases. The CDR3 is 16 amino acids. Germline values: CDR1 DFQATT, CDR2 SNEGSKA (reference sequence). Trimming at V came to 0 bases and at J to 1 base, leaving 7 bases not matched to a gene. This CDR3 reads CSARDIAGAASYEQYF. Written as DNA, the CDR3 is TGCAGTGCTAGAGACATAGCGGGAGCGGCGTCCTACGAGCAGTACTTC.

This clonotype was seen a few times. The chain has TRBV25-1 and TRBJ1-4; D is unclear. The CDR3 length is 14 residues. V was clipped by 5 bases and J by 15 bases, with 22 bases between them. Germline V gene sequence: CDR1 MGHDK, CDR2 SYGVNS. CDR3 loop: CASSFIPGWQEMFF. DNA for the CDR3: TGTGCCAGCAGTTTCATTCCTGGGTGGCAGGAGATGTTTTTT.

For this clonotype: At one boundary the junction diverges from the germline segment, which might be a read error. The genes are TRBV11-2 and TRBJ2-2; 7 nucleotides agree with TRBD1. Germline loops: CDR1 SGHAT, CDR2 FQNNGV. The CDR3 length is 17 residues. For the CDR3, the DNA is TGCGCCAGCAGCCCAGCTCCGGGACAGAAGTTCACCGGGGAGCTGTTTTTT. It translates to CASSPAPGQKFTGELFF.

The chain is built from TRBV7-9 and TRBJ2-6, with D hard to call. Germline CDR1 SEHNR, CDR2 FQNEAQ (reference sequence). The CDR3 spans 12 residues. Trimming pared 0 bases from V and 6 bases from J, leaving 0 bases between. CDR3: CASSLAANVLTF. In DNA, the CDR3 is TGTGCCAGCAGCTTAGCGGCCAACGTCCTGACTTTC.

This chain links TRBV7-9 with TRBJ1-1; TRBD1 aligns across 7 bases. This CDR3 region has 15 residues. Trimming removed 5 bases from V and 6 bases from J; junction bases left unmatched: 12. The germline V gene encodes CDR1 SEHNR and CDR2 FQNEAQ (reference sequence). The CDR3 bases are TGTGCCAGCAGCGCCGAAAGTCAGGGGGACCCTGAAGCTTTCTTT. Translated, it gives CASSAESQGDPEAFF.

The chain combines TRBV29-1 with TRBJ1-1, with D uncertain. V shed 8 bases and J shed 1 base, with 14 bases lying between them. Germline lookup yields CDR1 SQVTM and CDR2 ANQGSEA. The CDR3 spans 13 residues. Written as DNA, the CDR3 is TGCAGCAGCTACGGACGGGCGAACACTGAAGCTTTCTTT. This gives the protein CSSYGRANTEAFF.

This clonotype was counted ten times or more. The chain joins TRBV7-9 to TRBJ2-2; no reliable D call. The CDR3 extends over 14 amino acids. Germline-derived CDR1 and CDR2 are SEHNR and FQNEAQ (reference sequence). V lost 7 bases, J lost 1 base, and 10 bases lay in between. CDR3 amino acids: CASTGWQNTGELFF. The CDR3, as DNA: TGTGCCAGCACCGGGTGGCAGAACACCGGGGAGCTGTTTTTT.

This clonotype was detected ten times or more. The rearrangement joins TRBV7-9 to TRBJ1-5; D may be TRBD1 (5 bases). The CDR3 loop spans 13 amino acids. The V end was cut by 4 bases, the J end by 3 bases, with 7 bases between. Germline CDR1 SEHNR, CDR2 FQNEAQ (reference sequence). CDR3: CASSSGANQPQHF. CDR3 DNA sequence: TGTGCCAGCAGCTCCGGGGCCAATCAGCCCCAGCATTTT.

V and J are TRBV25-1 and TRBJ2-6; either TRBD1 or TRBD2 may supply D (5 bases each). The germline V gene encodes CDR1 MGHDK and CDR2 SYGVNS. Trimming removed 5 bases at V and 0 bases at J, with 23 bases between. CDR3 length equals 20 residues. The CDR3 here is CASSLPSTGPRFSGANVLTF. DNA of the CDR3: TGTGCCAGCAGTTTGCCCTCAACGGGACCGAGATTCTCTGGGGCCAACGTCCTGACTTTC.

The V call is TRBV7-9, the J call TRBJ1-1; D is unresolved. The CDR3 sequence is 16 residues long. V was shortened by 4 bases and J by 4 bases, with 19 bases between the two germline ends. Germline V CDR1 and CDR2: SEHNR, FQNEAQ (reference sequence). CDR3 nucleotide sequence: TGTGCCAGCAGCTCTACAGTATTCGAGGTAGGCACTGAAGCTTTCTTT. This codes for CASSSTVFEVGTEAFF.

This clonotype was detected a few times. J is TRBJ1-5 and V is TRBV15, with D maybe TRBD1 (6 bases). The length of the CDR3 is 16 residues. The V end was cut by 0 bases, the J end by 4 bases, with 13 bases between. CDR1 and CDR2 (germline): LNHNV, YYDKDF (reference sequence). In DNA, the CDR3 is TGTGCCACCAGCAGAGAACAGGACAGTATAAATCAGCCCCAGCATTTT. Translation gives CATSREQDSINQPQHF. Supplemented by reference TRBV15 and TRBJ1-5, the full variable domain reads DAMVIQNPRYQVTQFGKPVTLSCSQTLNHNVMYWYQQKSSQAPKLLFHYYDKDFNNEADTPDNFQSRRPNTSFCFLDIRSPGLGDTAMYLCATSREQDSINQPQHFGDGTRLSIL.

This clonotype appeared many times. The CDR3 is CSVGHTGELFF. CDR3 DNA sequence: TGCAGCGTTGGGCACACCGGGGAGCTGTTTTTT. This chain connects TRBV29-1 to TRBJ2-2; D is unresolved. CDR1 and CDR2 (germline): SQVTM, ANQGSEA. V gave up 4 bases and J gave up 3 bases, with 3 bases separating them. The CDR3 covers 11 residues.

V gene TRBV10-3 combines with J gene TRBJ1-5; D is perhaps TRBD1 (5 bases). The germline CDR1 and CDR2 sequences are ENHRY and SYGVKD. With 4 bases removed from V and 2 bases from J, the gap between germline ends came to 12 bases. The CDR3 sequence is 15 residues long. CDR3 in amino acids: CAISGDASGNQPQHF. CDR3 DNA sequence: TGTGCCATCAGTGGGGACGCCTCTGGCAATCAGCCCCAGCATTTT.

This chain connects TRBV7-9 to TRBJ2-2, with 7 bases matching TRBD1. The CDR3 is 14 amino acids. V trimming: 1 base; J trimming: 6 bases; junction bases outside the gene matches: 2. Germline V gene data show CDR1 as SEHNR and CDR2 as FQNEAQ (reference sequence). This CDR3 reads CASSLDRGSGELFF. CDR3 coding DNA: TGTGCCAGCAGCTTAGACAGGGGTTCCGGGGAGCTGTTTTTT. The variable domain in full, with the rest retrieved from reference TRBV7-9 and TRBJ2-2, is DTGVSQNPRHKITKRGQNVTFRCDPISEHNRLYWYRQTLGQGPEFLTYFQNEAQLEKSRLLSDRFSAERPKGSFSTLEIQRTEQGDSAMYLCASSLDRGSGELFFGEGSRLTVL.

This clonotype has a count of ten or more. Written as DNA, the CDR3 is TGCAGCGTTGTACCCAGGGGCAGGGCCGACGAGCAGTACTTC. Translating it yields CSVVPRGRADEQYF. The rearrangement uses TRBV29-1 and TRBJ2-7, with a tentative D call TRBD1 (6 bases). CDR3 length: 14 residues. Trimming stripped 4 bases from V and 5 bases from J, with 18 bases between. The V gene's germline CDR1 is SQVTM and CDR2 ANQGSEA.

This clonotype was seen a handful of times. Mismatch with germline at one junction end may stem from a read error. The gene calls are TRBV10-2 and TRBJ1-2, with D unclear. Germline V gene sequence: CDR1 WSHSY, CDR2 SAAADI. The CDR3 loop spans 14 amino acids. In DNA form, the CDR3 reads TGTGCCAGCAGTTACGGCAGGTCCACCTATGGCTACACCTTC. Translation gives CASSYGRSTYGYTF.

The chain recombines TRBV2 with TRBJ2-7; D possibly uses TRBD1 or TRBD2 (6 bases each). From germline, CDR1 is SNHLY and CDR2 FYNNEI. This CDR3 has 15 amino acids. Trimming took 3 bases from V and 0 from J, leaving 12 bases between them. CDR3 DNA sequence: TGTGCCAGCAGTGATGAGGGGGGCGGCTCCTACGAGCAGTACTTC. This translates into CASSDEGGGSYEQYF.